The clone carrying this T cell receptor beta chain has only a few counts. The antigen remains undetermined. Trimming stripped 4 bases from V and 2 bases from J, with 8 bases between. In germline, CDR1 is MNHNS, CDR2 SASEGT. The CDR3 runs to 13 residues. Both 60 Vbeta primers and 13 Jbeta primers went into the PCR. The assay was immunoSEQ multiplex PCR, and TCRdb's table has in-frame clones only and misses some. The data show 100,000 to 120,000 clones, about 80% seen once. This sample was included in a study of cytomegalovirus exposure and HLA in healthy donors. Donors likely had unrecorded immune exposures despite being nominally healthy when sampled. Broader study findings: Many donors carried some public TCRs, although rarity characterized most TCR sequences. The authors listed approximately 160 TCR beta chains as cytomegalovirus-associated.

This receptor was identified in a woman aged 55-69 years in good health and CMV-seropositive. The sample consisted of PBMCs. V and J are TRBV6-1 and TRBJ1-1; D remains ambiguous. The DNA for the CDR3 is TGTGCCAGCAGTGCGAGAGAAAACACTGAAGCTTTCTTT. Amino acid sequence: CASSARENTEAFF.